The 19 T cell receptor beta chains below all came from one sample that was sequenced in a study of neurological immune-mediated disorders. TCRdb ran MiXCR on the 5' RACE reads and lists one entry per CDR3 protein. The data contain 40,000 to 50,000 distinct CDR3 sequences, roughly 2.5% of them singletons. The material sequenced was PBMCs. The source of these receptors is a man aged 30 to 39 with multiple sclerosis.

A remark on this clonotype: Because it lacks the conserved phenylalanine or tryptophan at the end, this CDR3 is likely a read error. The chain links TRBV7-6 to TRBJ1-2, with D uncertain. This CDR3 has 13 residues. Trimming took 4 bases from V and 7 from J, leaving 13 bases between them. CDR1 and CDR2 (germline): SGHVS, FNYEAQ. Here the CDR3 reads CASSSRMIGGYTN. Written as DNA, the CDR3 is TGTGCCAGCAGCTCCCGGATGATAGGTGGCTACACCAAC.

This clonotype was detected many times. The rearrangement joins TRBV20-1 to TRBJ1-1; D ambiguous. CDR1 DFQATT and CDR2 SNEGSKA come from the germline V gene (reference sequence). This CDR3 contains 14 residues. V dropped 3 bases and J dropped 5 bases, with 16 bases sitting between them. The chain's CDR3 is CSASVGGVLTEAFF. The CDR3 DNA is TGCAGTGCTAGTGTCGGCGGGGTATTAACTGAAGCTTTCTTT.

In its sample, this clonotype was seen many times. The chain combines TRBV20-1 with TRBJ1-3; 10 bases line up with TRBD1. This CDR3 has 15 residues. V lost 5 bases and J lost 3; bases outside the gene matches: 7. The germline gives CDR1 DFQATT, CDR2 SNEGSKA (reference sequence). The CDR3 protein is CSAGGQGNFGNTIYF. The CDR3 region has the DNA TGCAGTGCTGGGGGACAGGGGAATTTTGGAAACACCATATATTTT.

This clonotype was seen at least ten times. The V call is TRBV7-2, the J call TRBJ2-5, with TRBD1 identical over 10 bases. Germline V gene lookup returns CDR1 SGHTA and CDR2 FQGNSA. CDR3 size: 14 residues. V lost 5 bases and J lost 4; bases outside the gene matches: 4. In nucleotides, the CDR3 is TGTGCCAGCAGCCCCGACAGGGGGCGAGAGACCCAGTACTTC. Translating gives CASSPDRGRETQYF.

This clonotype was observed at least ten times. The chain is built from TRBV6-2 or TRBV6-3 and TRBJ2-3; TRBD2 is a possible D gene (5 bases). The CDR3 spans 13 residues. The germline V gene has CDR1 MNHEY and CDR2 SVGEGT. The V and J ends lost 4 bases and 6 bases respectively, with 11 bases between them. The chain's CDR3 is CASSSGFLDTQYF. CDR3 DNA: TGTGCCAGCAGTTCGGGGTTCTTGGATACGCAGTATTTT.

In its sample, this clonotype was seen a few times. V gene TRBV6-6 combines with J gene TRBJ1-2, with D hard to call. The CDR3 length is 14 residues. Between the trimmed V and J ends, which lost 3 bases and 4 bases, there was a span of 12 bases. CDR1 and CDR2 from the germline V gene are MNHNY and SVGAGI (reference sequence). DNA of the CDR3: TGTGCCAGCAGTTATTATGGGGTGGGCTATGGCTACACCTTC. Translated, it gives CASSYYGVGYGYTF.

The sample holds many counts of this clonotype. The chain links TRBV6-6 to TRBJ2-2; D call uncertain. Germline CDR1 and CDR2: MNHNY and SVGAGI (reference sequence). The V gene lost 0 bases and the J gene lost 1 base, with 0 bases spanning the gap. The CDR3 spans 13 residues. In nucleotides, the CDR3 is TGTGCCAGCAGTTACTCGAACACCGGGGAGCTGTTTTTT. This translates into CASSYSNTGELFF.

This clonotype was seen repeatedly, ten times or more. J is TRBJ1-1 and V is TRBV5-5, with D perhaps TRBD1 (5 bases). Looked up from germline, CDR1 is SGHKS and CDR2 is YYEKEE (reference sequence). The V end was cut by 4 bases, the J end by 1 base, with 8 bases between. The CDR3 has 13 residues. CDR3 protein: CASSRTPNTEAFF. The CDR3 bases are TGTGCCAGCAGCAGGACACCGAACACTGAAGCTTTCTTT.

Concerning this clonotype itself: Mismatch with germline at one junction end may stem from a read error. The chain carries TRBV7-3 and TRBJ2-3, with 8 nucleotides matching TRBD2. The V gene's germline CDR1 is SGHTA and CDR2 FQGTGA. CDR3 length equals 19 residues. CDR3 loop: CVSSLTGPGGAGAPDTQYF. In DNA form, the CDR3 reads TGTGTCAGCAGCTTAACGGGCCCGGGGGGAGCGGGAGCCCCAGATACGCAGTATTTT.

This clonotype came up a few times. The rearrangement joins TRBV18 to TRBJ1-2; 9 bases are shared with TRBD1. V lost 1 base to trimming and J lost 7 bases; unmatched junction nucleotides: 10. Germline values: CDR1 KGHSH, CDR2 LQKENI. The CDR3 covers 16 residues. CDR3 DNA: TGTGCCAGCTCACCACTCGGACAGGGGACTATCGGTGGCTACACCTTC. It translates to CASSPLGQGTIGGYTF.

In this sample, this clonotype turned up many times. This rearrangement joins TRBV20-1 to TRBJ2-4; 7 nucleotides match TRBD2. CDR3 size: 13 residues. After removal of 5 bases from V and 8 bases from J, the junction contained 9 bases not matched to a gene. CDR1 DFQATT and CDR2 SNEGSKA come from the germline V gene (reference sequence). The CDR3 reads CSAGKDGRDIQYF. Written as DNA, the CDR3 is TGCAGTGCTGGAAAGGATGGGAGGGACATTCAGTACTTC.

This clonotype was counted many times. The chain uses TRBV5-1 and TRBJ1-1; D uncertain. V was trimmed by 2 bases and J by 3 bases, leaving 8 bases between them. Germline assignment: CDR1 SGHRS and CDR2 YFSETQ. CDR3 length equals 13 residues. CDR3 DNA: TGCGCCAGCAGCTTTCGAATCGACACTGAAGCTTTCTTT. It codes for CASSFRIDTEAFF.

This clonotype was observed many times. This chain joins TRBV20-1 and TRBJ1-1; D is uncertain. Germline CDR1 is DFQATT and CDR2 is SNEGSKA (reference sequence). Trimming removed 5 bases from V and 0 bases from J, with 13 bases in between. This CDR3 spans 14 amino acids. CDR3 coding DNA: TGCAGTGCTCCCCCCCGCGAAGTGAACACTGAAGCTTTCTTT. Translating it yields CSAPPREVNTEAFF.

The table lists this clonotype with a few counts. The chain recombines TRBV20-1 with TRBJ1-4, with 9 bases that match TRBD1. J lost 7 bases, V lost 4 bases, and 4 bases had no gene match. The CDR3 runs 13 residues. Looked up from germline, CDR1 is DFQATT and CDR2 is SNEGSKA (reference sequence). CDR3 sequence reads: CSATGTGSEKLFF. DNA for the CDR3: TGCAGTGCTACCGGGACAGGGAGTGAAAAACTGTTTTTT.

This clonotype was detected ten times or more. The chain combines TRBV14 with TRBJ1-1; D is unclear. The CDR3 extends over 15 amino acids. Germline V CDR1 and CDR2: SGHDN, FVKESK. The V gene lost 0 bases and the J gene lost 2 bases, with 10 bases spanning the gap. The CDR3 DNA follows: TGTGCCAGCAGCCAAGATCAGAAGGAAAACACTGAAGCTTTCTTT. Translation: CASSQDQKENTEAFF. Full variable domain (missing parts from reference TRBV14 and TRBJ1-1): EAGVTQFPSHSVIEKGQTVTLRCDPISGHDNLYWYRRVMGKEIKFLLHFVKESKQDESGMPNNRFLAERTGGTYSTLKVQPAELEDSGVYFCASSQDQKENTEAFFGQGTRLTVV.

This clonotype occurred many times. This rearrangement joins TRBV20-1 to TRBJ1-2; TRBD1 might be the D (5 bases). CDR3 length: 13 amino acids. Germline V gene data show CDR1 as DFQATT and CDR2 as SNEGSKA (reference sequence). The V end was cut by 5 bases, the J end by 5 bases, with 15 bases between. CDR3 nucleotides: TGCAGTGCTCTGGGAGGCAGGGTATATGGCTACACCTTC. It translates to CSALGGRVYGYTF.

This clonotype occurred many times. This sequence joins TRBV12-3 or TRBV12-4 and TRBJ1-1; D ambiguous. CDR3 length: 12 residues. V was trimmed by 5 bases and J by 5 bases, leaving 9 bases between them. In nucleotides, the CDR3 is TGTGCCAGCAGTCTACACGTAACTGAAGCTTTCTTT. Protein sequence: CASSLHVTEAFF.

The table lists this clonotype with many counts. The chain joins TRBV6-6 to TRBJ1-1, with D possibly TRBD1 on 6 matching bases. The CDR3 is 14 amino acids. Germline V CDR1 and CDR2: MNHNY, SVGAGI (reference sequence). V dropped 6 bases and J dropped 8 bases, with 19 bases sitting between them. This CDR3 reads CASSPARGGREAFF. In DNA form, the CDR3 reads TGTGCCAGCAGCCCCGCTCGAGGGGGGCGCGAAGCTTTCTTT.

The V gene is TRBV7-9, the J gene TRBJ2-1; 13 bases are a match to TRBD2. The J segment lost 6 bases and the V segment lost 1 base, leaving 3 bases of the junction unmatched. Germline V gene sequence: CDR1 SEHNR, CDR2 FQNEAQ (reference sequence). The CDR3 consists of 16 residues. The DNA for the CDR3 is TGTGCCAGCAGCTTAGACCGGACTAGCGGGGGCAATGAGCAGTTCTTC. It encodes CASSLDRTSGGNEQFF.